This TCR beta chain is drawn from a study of blood T cell repertoires in COVID-19. Study at large: Italy, Spain and the United States were the sources of the convalescent and acute COVID-19 samples. T cells, B-cell-depleted T cells, or PBMCs supplied cDNA or gDNA.

The CDR3 spans 14 residues. Germline CDR1 and CDR2: MNHEY and SVGAGI. V lost 6 bases to trimming and J lost 1 base, with 13 bases between them. Method: immunoSEQ multiplex PCR; TCRdb's copy keeps in-frame clones and lacks some. Of some 120,000 clones in the sample, around 84% are singletons; the top ten hold approximately 1.3%. Specimen: peripheral blood. This sequence joins TRBV6-5 and TRBJ2-7; a weak D match, TRBD2 (5 bases). The receptor comes from a man aged 40-49 years with acute or convalescent COVID-19. CDR3 amino acids: CASRGEGVSYEQYF. Here the CDR3 DNA reads TGTGCCAGCAGGGGAGAGGGCGTTTCCTACGAGCAGTACTTC.